A single sample gave rise to the 19 T cell receptor beta chains below, sequenced in a study of metastatic and nonmetastatic thyroid tumors. Not a single patient had been given any form of treatment at any point before undergoing thyroid surgery. MiXCR re-clonotyped the PCR reads for TCRdb. The sample includes some 29,000 clones, about 3.9% of them seen just once. Source material: blood. The receptor source for this set is a male donor with papillary thyroid cancer or a benign thyroid nodule (not recorded which). Some clones in this sample may be carry-over from other donors' samples.

The table lists this clone with many counts. This chain uses TRBV20-1 with TRBJ2-7, with 7 bases identical to TRBD1. The germline CDR1 and CDR2 sequences are DFQATT and SNEGSKA (reference sequence). This CDR3 contains 14 residues. The ends lost 5 bases at V and 2 bases at J; junction bases unmatched: 9. Here the CDR3 DNA reads TGCAGTGCTGCCTTCGACAGGGACCCCTACGAGCAGTACTTC. It is translated as CSAAFDRDPYEQYF.

The rearrangement joins TRBV6-1 to TRBJ2-7; D call uncertain. This CDR3 spans 14 amino acids. Germline loops: CDR1 MNHNS, CDR2 SASEGT. V dropped 2 bases and J dropped 2 bases, with 10 bases sitting between them. CDR3 DNA: TGTGCCAGCAGTGAACTGACCGCCACCTACGAGCAGTACTTC. This gives the protein CASSELTATYEQYF.

This clone was counted ten times or more. This chain uses TRBV7-8 with TRBJ2-1, with a weak D call TRBD2 (5 bases). Germline CDR1 is SGHVS and CDR2 is FQNEAQ. CDR3 length: 16 amino acids. Trimming stripped 1 base from V and 2 bases from J, with 12 bases between. CDR3 region: CASSLVAGATYNEQFF. DNA of the CDR3: TGTGCCAGCAGCTTAGTGGCGGGCGCGACCTACAATGAGCAGTTCTTC.

This clone is medium-sized in the sample. This chain joins TRBV28 and TRBJ2-2; unclear D gene. This CDR3 comprises 15 residues. Germline CDR1 MDHEN, CDR2 SYDVKM. Trimming removed 6 bases from V and 0 bases from J, with 11 bases in between. The CDR3 sequence: CASRYNFPNTGELFF. CDR3 in DNA: TGTGCCAGCAGATACAACTTTCCGAACACCGGGGAGCTGTTTTTT. The full variable domain, rest sourced from reference TRBV28 and TRBJ2-2, is DVKVTQSSRYLVKRTGEKVFLECVQDMDHENMFWYRQDPGLGLRLIYFSYDVKMKEKGDIPEGYSVSREKKERFSLILESASTNQTSMYLCASRYNFPNTGELFFGEGSRLTVL.

This clone was seen at least ten times. The chain joins TRBV19 to TRBJ1-1; D call uncertain. Between the trimmed V and J ends, which lost 3 bases and 1 base, there was a span of 6 bases. Per germline, CDR1 LNHDA and CDR2 SQIVND (reference sequence). This CDR3 contains 13 residues. The CDR3 DNA follows: TGTGCCAGTAGTATGCAGGCGAACACTGAAGCTTTCTTT. This encodes CASSMQANTEAFF.

The rearrangement links TRBV7-3 to TRBJ2-1; 8 bases align to TRBD1. The junction had 11 bases not matched to a gene; V was cut back by 5 bases and J by 5 bases. The CDR3 extends over 16 amino acids. Germline CDR1 is SGHTA and CDR2 is FQGTGA. In nucleotides, the CDR3 is TGTGCCAGCAGCCTGAAGGGACAGGCCCTCCACAATGAGCAGTTCTTC. Its translation: CASSLKGQALHNEQFF.

This clone rates as medium-sized. J is TRBJ2-1 and V is TRBV29-1; D uncertain. Germline V gene lookup returns CDR1 SQVTM and CDR2 ANQGSEA. The CDR3 length is 13 residues. CDR3 nucleotides: TGCACCGCGATGGGTATCTCCTACAATGAGCAGTTCTTC. Translated, it gives CTAMGISYNEQFF.

This clone has just a few counts. The junction shows a germline mismatch at one end, possibly a read error. The J gene is TRBJ2-3, the V gene TRBV6-2 or TRBV6-3; a possible D gene is TRBD2 (6 bases). The CDR3 length is 15 residues. Germline V gene lookup returns CDR1 MNHEY and CDR2 SVGEGT. The CDR3 is CASRARAGSTDTRYF. The CDR3, as DNA: TGTGCCAGCAGGGCCCGGGCGGGGAGCACAGATACGCGGTATTTT.

This clone was observed many times. The chain joins TRBV6-5 to TRBJ1-1; tentative D call: TRBD1 (5 bases). V shed 1 base and J shed 1 base, with 7 bases lying between them. The germline V gene encodes CDR1 MNHEY and CDR2 SVGAGI. The CDR3 loop spans 14 amino acids. DNA for the CDR3: TGTGCCAGCAGTTACTGGCAGGGGAACACTGAAGCTTTCTTT. Encoded protein: CASSYWQGNTEAFF.

V gene TRBV28 combines with J gene TRBJ1-2, with TRBD1 as a possible D gene (5 bases). The CDR3 extends over 15 amino acids. Germline V CDR1 and CDR2: MDHEN, SYDVKM. V gave up 6 bases and J gave up 4 bases, with 18 bases separating them. The CDR3 sequence is CASSTSRGLSYGYTF. CDR3 nucleotides: TGTGCCAGCAGCACATCAAGGGGACTCAGCTATGGCTACACCTTC.

The gene calls are TRBV6-2 or TRBV6-3 and TRBJ2-1; D perhaps matches TRBD1 (6 bases). In germline, CDR1 is MNHEY, CDR2 SVGEGT. CDR3 length: 16 amino acids. Trimming removed 2 bases from V and 2 bases from J, with 13 bases in between. DNA for the CDR3: TGTGCCAGCAGTTACGGGTCAGGGGACGCCTACAATGAGCAGTTCTTC. Translated, it gives CASSYGSGDAYNEQFF.

A few counts support this clone. The chain joins TRBV2 to TRBJ1-6; D possibly corresponds to TRBD1 (5 bases). The V and J ends lost 8 bases and 7 bases respectively, with 18 bases between them. This CDR3 is built from 15 residues. The germline V gene has CDR1 SNHLY and CDR2 FYNNEI. CDR3 sequence reads: CASSEITDINSPLHF. DNA for the CDR3: TGTGCCAGCTCGGAGATTACGGACATCAATTCACCCCTCCACTTT.

This clone was seen more than once but under ten times. V is TRBV6-2 or TRBV6-3 and J is TRBJ2-3; unclear D gene. The germline V gene encodes CDR1 MNHEY and CDR2 SVGEGT. The CDR3 spans 12 residues. V shed 7 bases and J shed 2 bases, with 7 bases lying between them. CDR3 residues: CASTTLTDTQYF. Written as DNA, the CDR3 is TGTGCCAGCACAACACTCACAGATACGCAGTATTTT.

This clone was observed a handful of times. This chain connects TRBV12-3 or TRBV12-4 to TRBJ1-5; maybe TRBD1 (6 bases). Trimming left V 6 bases short and J 3 bases short, with 12 bases between. The CDR3 is 14 amino acids. DNA of the CDR3: TGTGCCAGCAGCCACACAGGGTTCAATCAGCCCCAGCATTTT. It encodes CASSHTGFNQPQHF.

This clone was observed a handful of times. This chain uses TRBV5-8 with TRBJ2-1, with 13 bases identical to TRBD2. The V gene end was trimmed by 9 bases and the J gene end by 4 bases; junction bases not matched to a gene: 13. Germline values: CDR1 SGHTS, CDR2 YDEGEE. The CDR3 sequence is 17 residues long. CDR3 in amino acids: CAIGWGTSGTLYNEQFF. The DNA of the CDR3 is TGTGCCATCGGCTGGGGGACTAGCGGGACACTTTACAATGAGCAGTTCTTC.

This rearrangement joins TRBV6-1 to TRBJ2-1; perhaps TRBD2 as D (5 bases). The CDR3 is made up of 15 amino acids. CDR1 is MNHNS and CDR2 is SASEGT in the germline V gene. V dropped 6 bases and J dropped 3 bases, with 15 bases sitting between them. The chain's CDR3 is CASRRGGSLYNEQFF. The CDR3 nucleotides read TGTGCCAGCAGGCGAGGAGGCTCTCTCTACAATGAGCAGTTCTTC.

This clone came up a few times. The junction does not match germline at one end; this may be a read error. The CDR3 loop is CASTPLLGAYDQYF. For the CDR3, the DNA is TGTGCCAGCACCCCTCTCCTGGGGGCCTACGATCAGTACTTC. The chain couples TRBV28 to TRBJ2-7; tentative D call: TRBD1 (6 bases). The CDR3 is made up of 14 amino acids. Per germline, CDR1 MDHEN and CDR2 SYDVKM.

This clone was observed a handful of times. A much larger clone lies a single base off, so this may be a read error. The chain employs TRBV19 and TRBJ1-3; D remains unclear. Germline CDR1 and CDR2: LNHDA and SQIVND (reference sequence). The length of the CDR3 is 16 residues. The CDR3 DNA is TGTGCCAGTAGTCCCCGGATCACATACTCTGCAAACACCATATATTTC. It translates to CASSPRITYSANTIYF.

The V gene is TRBV6-2 or TRBV6-3, the J gene TRBJ1-4, with D unresolved. From germline, CDR1 is MNHEY and CDR2 SVGEGT. The CDR3 totals 16 residues. V shed 0 bases and J shed 3 bases, with 11 bases lying between them. The CDR3: CASSYSILSPNEKLFF. The CDR3 region has the DNA TGTGCCAGCAGTTACTCGATCCTGTCACCTAATGAAAAACTGTTTTTT.